Detailed here is one T cell receptor (beta chain). In the original workflow: Reference gene primer amplification yielded estimated nucleated cell counts. Produced via immunoSEQ multiplex PCR; TCRdb's table is partial and in-frame only. V and J calls and clone size follow that table, whereas D and trimming were derived from the DNA. The sample contains 95,000 to 150,000 clones, 80% to 90% of which appear only once. The data belong to a study of blood T cell repertoires in COVID-19. At the level of the study: Whether acute or convalescent, the COVID-19 samples came from the United States, Italy and Spain. Sources were T cells, B-cell-depleted T cells, or PBMCs; the material itself was cDNA or gDNA.

Germline lookup yields CDR1 MGHRA and CDR2 YSYEKL. The CDR3 runs 17 residues. V lost 0 bases and J lost 5; bases outside the gene matches: 12. The V and J genes are TRBV4-1 and TRBJ2-5; TRBD2 matches at 7 bases. The sequence was obtained from a woman aged 45-59 years with acute or convalescent COVID-19. The sample comprised peripheral blood. In DNA form, the CDR3 reads TGCGCCAGCAGCCAAGATCCGGGGGGTAGCAACGGGGAGACCCAGTACTTC. Its translation is CASSQDPGGSNGETQYF.